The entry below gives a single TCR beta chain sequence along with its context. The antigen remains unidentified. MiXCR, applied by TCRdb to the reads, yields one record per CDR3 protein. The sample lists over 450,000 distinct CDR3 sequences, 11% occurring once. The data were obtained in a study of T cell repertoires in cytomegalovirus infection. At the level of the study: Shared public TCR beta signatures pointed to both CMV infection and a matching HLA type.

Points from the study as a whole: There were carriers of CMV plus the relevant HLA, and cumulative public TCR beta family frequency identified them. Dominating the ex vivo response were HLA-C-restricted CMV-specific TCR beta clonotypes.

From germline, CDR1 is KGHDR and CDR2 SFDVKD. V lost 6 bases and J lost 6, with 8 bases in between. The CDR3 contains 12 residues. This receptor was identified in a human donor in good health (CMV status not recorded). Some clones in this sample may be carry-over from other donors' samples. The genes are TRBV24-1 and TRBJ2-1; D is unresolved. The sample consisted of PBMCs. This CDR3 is CATSPWVNEQFF. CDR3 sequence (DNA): TGTGCCACCAGTCCTTGGGTCAATGAGCAGTTCTTC.